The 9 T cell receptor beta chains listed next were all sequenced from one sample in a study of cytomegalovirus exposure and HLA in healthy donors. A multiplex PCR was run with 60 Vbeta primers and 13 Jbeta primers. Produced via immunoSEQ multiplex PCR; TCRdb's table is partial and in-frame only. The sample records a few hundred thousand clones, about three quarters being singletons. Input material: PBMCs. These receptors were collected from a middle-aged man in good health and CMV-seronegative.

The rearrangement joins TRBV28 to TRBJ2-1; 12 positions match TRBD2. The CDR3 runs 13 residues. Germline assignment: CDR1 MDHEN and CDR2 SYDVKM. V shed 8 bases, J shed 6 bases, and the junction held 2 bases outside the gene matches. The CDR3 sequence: CASGLAGLNEQFF. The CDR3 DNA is TGTGCCAGCGGACTAGCGGGACTCAATGAGCAGTTCTTC.

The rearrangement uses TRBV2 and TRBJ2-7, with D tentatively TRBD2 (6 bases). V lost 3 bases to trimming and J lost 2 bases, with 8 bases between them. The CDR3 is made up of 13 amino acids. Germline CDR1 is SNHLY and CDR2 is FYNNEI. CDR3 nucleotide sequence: TGTGCCAGCAGTGACGGAGGGCCCTACGAGCAGTACTTC. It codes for CASSDGGPYEQYF.

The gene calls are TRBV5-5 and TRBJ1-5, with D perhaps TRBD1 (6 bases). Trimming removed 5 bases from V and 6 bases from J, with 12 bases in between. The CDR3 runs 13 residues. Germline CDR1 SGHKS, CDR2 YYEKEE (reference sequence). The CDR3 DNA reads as TGTGCCAGCAGTCCTACAGGGACTCAGCCCCAGCATTTT. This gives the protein CASSPTGTQPQHF.

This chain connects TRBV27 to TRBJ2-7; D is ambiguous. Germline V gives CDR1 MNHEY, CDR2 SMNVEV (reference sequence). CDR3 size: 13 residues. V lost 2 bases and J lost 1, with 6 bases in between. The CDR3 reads CASSLEDSYEQYF. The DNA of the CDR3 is TGTGCCAGCAGTTTAGAGGATTCCTACGAGCAGTACTTC.

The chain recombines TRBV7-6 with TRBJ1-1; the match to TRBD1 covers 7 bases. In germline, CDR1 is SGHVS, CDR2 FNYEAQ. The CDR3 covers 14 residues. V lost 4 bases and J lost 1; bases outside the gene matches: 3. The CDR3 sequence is CASSSGQPNTEAFF. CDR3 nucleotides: TGTGCCAGCAGCTCGGGACAGCCGAACACTGAAGCTTTCTTT.

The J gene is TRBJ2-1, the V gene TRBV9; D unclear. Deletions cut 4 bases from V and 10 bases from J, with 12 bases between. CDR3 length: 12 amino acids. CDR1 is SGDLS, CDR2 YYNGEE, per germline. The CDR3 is CASSPEVQEQFF. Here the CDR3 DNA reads TGTGCCAGCAGCCCCGAAGTTCAGGAGCAGTTCTTC.

This chain's CDR3 is CASTRDSNQPQHF. CDR3 sequence (DNA): TGTGCCAGCACCAGGGATAGCAATCAGCCCCAGCATTTT. This chain connects TRBV7-9 to TRBJ1-5; possible D gene TRBD1, 5 bases. V was cut by 7 bases and J by 0 bases, with 7 bases left in between. This CDR3 contains 13 residues. The V gene's germline CDR1 is SEHNR and CDR2 FQNEAQ (reference sequence).

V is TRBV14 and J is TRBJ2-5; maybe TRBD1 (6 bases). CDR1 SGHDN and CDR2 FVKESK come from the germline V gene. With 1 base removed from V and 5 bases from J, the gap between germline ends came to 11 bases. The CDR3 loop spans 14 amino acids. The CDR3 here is CASSQGRGHETQYF. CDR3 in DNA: TGTGCCAGCAGCCAAGGTCGGGGACACGAGACCCAGTACTTC.

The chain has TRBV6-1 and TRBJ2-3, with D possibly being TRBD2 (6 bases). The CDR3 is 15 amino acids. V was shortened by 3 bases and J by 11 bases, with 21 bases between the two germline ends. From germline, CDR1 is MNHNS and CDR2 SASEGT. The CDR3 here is CASSEGPQREVGQYF. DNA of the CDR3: TGTGCCAGCAGTGAGGGACCTCAGAGGGAGGTGGGGCAGTATTTT.